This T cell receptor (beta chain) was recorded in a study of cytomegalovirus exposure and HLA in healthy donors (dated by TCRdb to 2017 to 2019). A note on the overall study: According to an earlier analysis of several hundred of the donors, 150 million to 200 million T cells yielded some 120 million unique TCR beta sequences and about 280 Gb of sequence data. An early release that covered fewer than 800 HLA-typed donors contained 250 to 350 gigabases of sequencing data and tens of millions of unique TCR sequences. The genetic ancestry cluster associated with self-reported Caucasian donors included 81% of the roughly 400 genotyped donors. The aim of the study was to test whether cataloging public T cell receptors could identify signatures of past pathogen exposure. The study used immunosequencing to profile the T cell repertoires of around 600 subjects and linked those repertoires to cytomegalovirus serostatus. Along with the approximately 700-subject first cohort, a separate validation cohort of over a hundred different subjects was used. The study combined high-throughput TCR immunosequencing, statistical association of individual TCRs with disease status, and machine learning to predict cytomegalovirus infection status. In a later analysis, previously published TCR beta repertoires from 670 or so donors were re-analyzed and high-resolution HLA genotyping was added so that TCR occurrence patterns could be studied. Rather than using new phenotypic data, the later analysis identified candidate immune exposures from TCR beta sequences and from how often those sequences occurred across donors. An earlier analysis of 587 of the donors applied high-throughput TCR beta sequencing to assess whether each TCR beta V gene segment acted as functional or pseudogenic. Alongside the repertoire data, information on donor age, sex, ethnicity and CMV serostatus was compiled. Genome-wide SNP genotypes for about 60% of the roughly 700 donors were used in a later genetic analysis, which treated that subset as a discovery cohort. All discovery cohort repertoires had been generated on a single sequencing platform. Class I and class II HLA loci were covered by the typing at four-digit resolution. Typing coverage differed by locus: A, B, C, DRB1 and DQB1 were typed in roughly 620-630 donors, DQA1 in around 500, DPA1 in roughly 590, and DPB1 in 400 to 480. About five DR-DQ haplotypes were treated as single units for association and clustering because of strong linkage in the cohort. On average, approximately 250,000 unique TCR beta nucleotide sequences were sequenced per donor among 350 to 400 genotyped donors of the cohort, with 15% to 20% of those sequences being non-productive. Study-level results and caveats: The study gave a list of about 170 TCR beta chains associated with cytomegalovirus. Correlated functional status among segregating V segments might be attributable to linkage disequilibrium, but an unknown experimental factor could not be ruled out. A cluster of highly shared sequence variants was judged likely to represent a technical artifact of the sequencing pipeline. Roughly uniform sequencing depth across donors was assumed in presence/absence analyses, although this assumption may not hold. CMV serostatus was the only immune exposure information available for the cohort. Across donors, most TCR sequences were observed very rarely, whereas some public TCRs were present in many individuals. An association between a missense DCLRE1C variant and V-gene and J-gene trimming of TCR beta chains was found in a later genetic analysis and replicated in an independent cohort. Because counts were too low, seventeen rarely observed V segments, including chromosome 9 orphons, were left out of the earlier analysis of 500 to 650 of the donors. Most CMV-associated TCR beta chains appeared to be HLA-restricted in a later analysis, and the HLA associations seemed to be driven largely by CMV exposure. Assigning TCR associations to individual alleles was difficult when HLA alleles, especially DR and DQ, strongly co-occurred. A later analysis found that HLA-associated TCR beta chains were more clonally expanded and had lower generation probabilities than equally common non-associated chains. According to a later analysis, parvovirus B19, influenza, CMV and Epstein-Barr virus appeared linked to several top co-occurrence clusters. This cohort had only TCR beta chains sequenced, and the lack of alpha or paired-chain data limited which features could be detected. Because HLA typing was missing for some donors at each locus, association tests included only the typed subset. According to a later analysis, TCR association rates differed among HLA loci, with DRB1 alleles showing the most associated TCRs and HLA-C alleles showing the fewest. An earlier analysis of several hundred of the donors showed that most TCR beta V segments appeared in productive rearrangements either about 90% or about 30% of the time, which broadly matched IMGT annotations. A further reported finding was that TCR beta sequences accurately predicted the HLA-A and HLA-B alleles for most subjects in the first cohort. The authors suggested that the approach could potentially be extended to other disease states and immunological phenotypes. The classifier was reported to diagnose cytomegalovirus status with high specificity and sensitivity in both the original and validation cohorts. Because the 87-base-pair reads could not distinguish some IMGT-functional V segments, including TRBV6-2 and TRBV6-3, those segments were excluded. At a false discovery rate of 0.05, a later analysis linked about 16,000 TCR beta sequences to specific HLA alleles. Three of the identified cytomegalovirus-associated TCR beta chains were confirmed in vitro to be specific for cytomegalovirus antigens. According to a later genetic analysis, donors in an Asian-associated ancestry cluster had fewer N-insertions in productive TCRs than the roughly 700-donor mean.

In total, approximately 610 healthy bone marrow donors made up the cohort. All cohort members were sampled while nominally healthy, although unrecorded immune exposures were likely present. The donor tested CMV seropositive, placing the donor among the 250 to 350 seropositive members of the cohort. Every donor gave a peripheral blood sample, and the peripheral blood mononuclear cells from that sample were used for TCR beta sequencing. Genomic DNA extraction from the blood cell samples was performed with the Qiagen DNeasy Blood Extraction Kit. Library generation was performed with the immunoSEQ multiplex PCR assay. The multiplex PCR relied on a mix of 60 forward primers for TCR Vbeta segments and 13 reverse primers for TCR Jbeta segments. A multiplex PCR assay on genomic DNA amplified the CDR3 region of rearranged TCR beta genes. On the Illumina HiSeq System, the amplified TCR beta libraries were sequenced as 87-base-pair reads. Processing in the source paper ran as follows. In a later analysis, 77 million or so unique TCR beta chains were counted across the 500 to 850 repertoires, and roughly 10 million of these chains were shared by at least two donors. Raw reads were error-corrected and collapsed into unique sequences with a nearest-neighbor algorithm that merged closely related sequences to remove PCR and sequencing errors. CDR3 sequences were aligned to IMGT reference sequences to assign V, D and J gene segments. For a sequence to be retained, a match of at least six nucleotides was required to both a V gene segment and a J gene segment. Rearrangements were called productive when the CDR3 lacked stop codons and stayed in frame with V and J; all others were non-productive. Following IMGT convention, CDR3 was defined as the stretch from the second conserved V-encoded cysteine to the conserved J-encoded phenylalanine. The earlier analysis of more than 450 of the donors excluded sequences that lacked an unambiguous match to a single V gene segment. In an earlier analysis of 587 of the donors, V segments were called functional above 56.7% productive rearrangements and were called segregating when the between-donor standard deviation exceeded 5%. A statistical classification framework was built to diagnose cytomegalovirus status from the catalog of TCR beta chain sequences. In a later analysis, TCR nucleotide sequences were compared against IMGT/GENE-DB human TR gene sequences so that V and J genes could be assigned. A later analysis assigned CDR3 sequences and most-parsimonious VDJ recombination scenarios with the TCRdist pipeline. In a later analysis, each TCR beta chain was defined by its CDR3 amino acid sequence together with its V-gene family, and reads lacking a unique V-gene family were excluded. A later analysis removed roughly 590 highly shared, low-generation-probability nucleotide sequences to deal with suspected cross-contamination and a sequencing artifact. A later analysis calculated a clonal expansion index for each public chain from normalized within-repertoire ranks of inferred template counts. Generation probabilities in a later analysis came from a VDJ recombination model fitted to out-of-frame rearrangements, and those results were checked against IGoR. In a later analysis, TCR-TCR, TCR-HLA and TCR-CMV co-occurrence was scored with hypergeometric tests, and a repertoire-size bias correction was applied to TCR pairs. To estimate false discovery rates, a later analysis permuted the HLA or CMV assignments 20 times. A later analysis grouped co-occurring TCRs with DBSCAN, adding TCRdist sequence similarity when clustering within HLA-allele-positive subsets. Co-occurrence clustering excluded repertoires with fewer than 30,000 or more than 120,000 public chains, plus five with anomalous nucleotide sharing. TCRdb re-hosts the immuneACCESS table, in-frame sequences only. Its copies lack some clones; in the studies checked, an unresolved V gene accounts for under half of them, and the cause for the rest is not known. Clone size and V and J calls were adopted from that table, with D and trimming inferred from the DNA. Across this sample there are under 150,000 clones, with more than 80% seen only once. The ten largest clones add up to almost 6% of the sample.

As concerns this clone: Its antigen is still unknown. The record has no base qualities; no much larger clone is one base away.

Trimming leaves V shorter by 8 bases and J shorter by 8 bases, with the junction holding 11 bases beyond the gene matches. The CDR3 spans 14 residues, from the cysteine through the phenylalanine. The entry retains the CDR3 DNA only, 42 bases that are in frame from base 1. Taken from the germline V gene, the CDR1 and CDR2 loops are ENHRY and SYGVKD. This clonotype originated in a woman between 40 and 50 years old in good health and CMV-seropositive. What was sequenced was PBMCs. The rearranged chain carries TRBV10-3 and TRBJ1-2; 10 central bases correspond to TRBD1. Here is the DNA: TGTGCCATCGGGCCCGGGACAGGGGTCCCCGGCTACACCTTC. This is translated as CAIGPGTGVPGYTF.